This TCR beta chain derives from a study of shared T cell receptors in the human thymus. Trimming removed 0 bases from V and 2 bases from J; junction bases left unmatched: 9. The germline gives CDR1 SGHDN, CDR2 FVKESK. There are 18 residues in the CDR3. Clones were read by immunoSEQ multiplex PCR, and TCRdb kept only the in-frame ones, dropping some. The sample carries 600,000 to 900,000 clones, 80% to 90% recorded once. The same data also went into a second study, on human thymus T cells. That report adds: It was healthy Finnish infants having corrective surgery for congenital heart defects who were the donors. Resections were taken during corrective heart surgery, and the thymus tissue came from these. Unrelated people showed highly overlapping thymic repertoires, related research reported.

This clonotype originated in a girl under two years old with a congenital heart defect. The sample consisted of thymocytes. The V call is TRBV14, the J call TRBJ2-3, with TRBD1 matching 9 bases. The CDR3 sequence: CASSQEAQGAHYTDTQYF. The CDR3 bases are TGTGCCAGCAGCCAAGAGGCACAGGGGGCCCACTACACAGATACGCAGTATTTT.